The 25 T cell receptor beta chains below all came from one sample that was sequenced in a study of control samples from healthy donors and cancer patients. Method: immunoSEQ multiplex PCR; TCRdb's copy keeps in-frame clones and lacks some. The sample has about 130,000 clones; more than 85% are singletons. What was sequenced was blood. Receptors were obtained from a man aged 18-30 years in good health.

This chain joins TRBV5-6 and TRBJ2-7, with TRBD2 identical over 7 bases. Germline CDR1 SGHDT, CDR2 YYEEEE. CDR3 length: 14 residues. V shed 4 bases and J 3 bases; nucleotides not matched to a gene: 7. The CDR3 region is CASSLGTNYYEQYF. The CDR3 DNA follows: TGTGCCAGCAGCCTTGGGACTAACTACTACGAGCAGTACTTC.

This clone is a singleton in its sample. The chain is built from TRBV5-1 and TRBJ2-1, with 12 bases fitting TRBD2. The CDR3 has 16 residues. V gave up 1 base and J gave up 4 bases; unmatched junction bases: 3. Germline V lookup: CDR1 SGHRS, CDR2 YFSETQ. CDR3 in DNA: TGCGCCAGCAGCTTGAGGACTAGCGGGGTGTACAATGAGCAGTTCTTC. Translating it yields CASSLRTSGVYNEQFF.

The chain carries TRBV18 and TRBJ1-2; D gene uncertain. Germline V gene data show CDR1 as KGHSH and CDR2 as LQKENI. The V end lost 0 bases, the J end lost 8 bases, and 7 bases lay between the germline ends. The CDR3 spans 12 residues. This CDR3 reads CASSPPDLGYTF. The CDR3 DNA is TGTGCCAGCTCACCACCCGATCTGGGCTACACCTTC.

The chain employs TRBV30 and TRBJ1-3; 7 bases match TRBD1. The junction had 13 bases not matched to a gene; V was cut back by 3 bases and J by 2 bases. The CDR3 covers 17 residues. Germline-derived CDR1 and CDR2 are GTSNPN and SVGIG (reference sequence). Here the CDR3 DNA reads TGTGCCTGGAGCCGGGACAGCGCAATGATTACTGGAAACACCATATATTTT. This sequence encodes CAWSRDSAMITGNTIYF.

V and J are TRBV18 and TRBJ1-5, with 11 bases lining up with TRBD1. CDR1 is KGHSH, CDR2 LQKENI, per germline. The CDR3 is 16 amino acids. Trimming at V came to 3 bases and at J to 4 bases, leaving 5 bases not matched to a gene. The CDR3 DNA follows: TGTGCCAGCTCACCCGGGACAGGGGGGGCTAATCAGCCCCAGCATTTT. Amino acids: CASSPGTGGANQPQHF.

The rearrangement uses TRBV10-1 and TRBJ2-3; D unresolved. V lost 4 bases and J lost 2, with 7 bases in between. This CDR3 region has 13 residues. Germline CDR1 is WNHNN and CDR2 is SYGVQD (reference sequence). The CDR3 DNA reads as TGCGCCAGCAGTGGGGTGGACACAGATACGCAGTATTTT. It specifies CASSGVDTDTQYF.

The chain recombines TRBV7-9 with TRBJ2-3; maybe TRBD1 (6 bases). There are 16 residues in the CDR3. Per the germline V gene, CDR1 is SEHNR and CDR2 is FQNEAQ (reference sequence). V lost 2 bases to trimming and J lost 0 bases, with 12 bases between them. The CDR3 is CASSLIVGASTDTQYF. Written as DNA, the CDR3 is TGTGCCAGCAGCTTAATAGTGGGGGCTAGCACAGATACGCAGTATTTT.

Written as DNA, the CDR3 is TGTGCCAGTAGTATAGCCAACAGGCCTTTGGAGCAGTACTTC. Amino acid sequence: CASSIANRPLEQYF. The V gene is TRBV19, the J gene TRBJ2-7; weak D call: TRBD1 (5 bases). The germline V gene has CDR1 LNHDA and CDR2 SQIVND (reference sequence). This CDR3 region has 14 residues. V lost 1 base to trimming and J lost 7 bases, with 14 bases between them.

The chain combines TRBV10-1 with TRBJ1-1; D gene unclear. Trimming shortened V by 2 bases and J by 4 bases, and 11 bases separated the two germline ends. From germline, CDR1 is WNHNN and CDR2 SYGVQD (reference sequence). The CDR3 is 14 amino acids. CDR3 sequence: CASSEGTDITEAFF. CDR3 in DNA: TGCGCCAGCAGTGAGGGCACGGATATCACTGAAGCTTTCTTT.

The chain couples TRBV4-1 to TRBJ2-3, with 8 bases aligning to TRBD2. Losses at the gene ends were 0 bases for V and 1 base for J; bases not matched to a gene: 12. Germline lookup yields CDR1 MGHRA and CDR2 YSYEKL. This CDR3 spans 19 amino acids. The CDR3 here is CASSQEPPLLADRTDTQYF. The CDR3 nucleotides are TGCGCCAGCAGCCAAGAACCCCCCTTACTAGCGGACCGCACAGATACGCAGTATTTT.

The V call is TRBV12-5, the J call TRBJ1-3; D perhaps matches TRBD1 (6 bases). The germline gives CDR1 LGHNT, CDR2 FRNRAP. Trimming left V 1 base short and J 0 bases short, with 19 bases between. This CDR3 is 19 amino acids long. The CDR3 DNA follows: TGTGCTAGTGGTTTGGGTGGAAGGGGCAGGGGTTCCTCTGGAAACACCATATATTTT. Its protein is CASGLGGRGRGSSGNTIYF.

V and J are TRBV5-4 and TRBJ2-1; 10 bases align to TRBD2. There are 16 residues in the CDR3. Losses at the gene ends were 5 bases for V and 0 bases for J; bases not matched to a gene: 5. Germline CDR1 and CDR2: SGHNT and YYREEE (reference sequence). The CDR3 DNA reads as TGTGCCAGCAGGTTTAGCGGGGGGCGCTCCTACAATGAGCAGTTCTTC. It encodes CASRFSGGRSYNEQFF.

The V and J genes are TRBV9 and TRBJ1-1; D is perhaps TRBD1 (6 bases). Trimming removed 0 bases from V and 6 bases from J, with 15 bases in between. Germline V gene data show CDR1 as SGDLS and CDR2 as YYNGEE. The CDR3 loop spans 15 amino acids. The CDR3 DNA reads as TGTGCCAGCAGCGTAGTAGGGGGAACCCAACCTGAAGCTTTCTTT. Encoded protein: CASSVVGGTQPEAFF.

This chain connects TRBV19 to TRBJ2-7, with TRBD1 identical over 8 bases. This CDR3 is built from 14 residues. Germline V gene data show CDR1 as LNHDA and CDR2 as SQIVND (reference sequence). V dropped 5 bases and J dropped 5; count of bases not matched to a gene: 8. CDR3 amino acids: CASSGRDRFDEQYF. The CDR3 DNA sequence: TGTGCCAGTAGTGGGCGGGACAGGTTCGACGAGCAGTACTTC. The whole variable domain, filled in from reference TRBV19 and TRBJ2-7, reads DGGITQSPKYLFRKEGQNVTLSCEQNLNHDAMYWYRQDPGQGLRLIYYSQIVNDFQKGDIAEGYSVSREKKESFPLTVTSAQKNPTAFYLCASSGRDRFDEQYFGPGTRLTVT.

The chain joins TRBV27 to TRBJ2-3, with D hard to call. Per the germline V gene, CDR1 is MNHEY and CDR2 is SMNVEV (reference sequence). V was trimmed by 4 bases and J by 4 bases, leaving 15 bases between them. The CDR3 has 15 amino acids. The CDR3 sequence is CASSSGDLAADTQYF. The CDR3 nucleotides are TGTGCCAGCAGTTCGGGCGACCTTGCGGCAGATACGCAGTATTTT.

CDR3 loop: CASSQSGARGDTQYF. CDR3 DNA sequence: TGCGCCAGCAGCCAATCTGGCGCCCGAGGAGATACGCAGTATTTT. The genes are TRBV4-1 and TRBJ2-3; D gene uncertain. The V and J ends lost 2 bases and 5 bases respectively, with 14 bases between them. The CDR3 spans 15 residues. CDR1 is MGHRA, CDR2 YSYEKL, per germline.

The CDR3 region is CASSPWTGNADEQYF. The CDR3 nucleotides read TGTGCCAGCTCACCATGGACAGGGAATGCGGACGAGCAGTACTTC. The chain uses TRBV18 and TRBJ2-7, with 8 bases matching TRBD1. The CDR3 runs to 15 residues. Germline CDR1 and CDR2: KGHSH and LQKENI. The V segment lost 2 bases and the J segment 5 bases; nucleotides outside the gene matches: 8.

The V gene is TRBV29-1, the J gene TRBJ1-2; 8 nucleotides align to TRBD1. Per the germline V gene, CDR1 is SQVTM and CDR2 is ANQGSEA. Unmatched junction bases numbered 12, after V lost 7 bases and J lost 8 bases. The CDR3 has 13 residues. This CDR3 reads CSAPHDRGGGYTF. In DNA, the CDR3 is TGCAGCGCCCCACACGACAGGGGTGGCGGCTACACCTTC.

The CDR3 nucleotides are TGCGCCAGCAGCTTGGCCGGGGTAGCCTCCGGGGGCGAGCAGTACTTC. Its protein is CASSLAGVASGGEQYF. The V gene is TRBV5-1, the J gene TRBJ2-7, with D maybe TRBD2 (6 bases). Germline CDR1 reads SGHRS; CDR2 reads YFSETQ. CDR3 length equals 16 residues. The V end was cut by 0 bases, the J end by 6 bases, with 19 bases between.

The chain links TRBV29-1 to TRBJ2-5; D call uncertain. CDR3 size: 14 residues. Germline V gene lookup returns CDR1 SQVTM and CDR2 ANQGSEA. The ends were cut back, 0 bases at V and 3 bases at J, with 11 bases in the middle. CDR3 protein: CSVEDTGRKETQYF. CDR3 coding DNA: TGCAGCGTTGAAGATACCGGCCGAAAAGAGACCCAGTACTTC.

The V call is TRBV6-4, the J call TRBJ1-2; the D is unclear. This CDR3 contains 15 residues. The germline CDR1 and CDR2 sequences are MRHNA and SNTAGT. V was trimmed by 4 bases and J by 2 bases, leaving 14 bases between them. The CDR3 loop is CASSATSRVNYGYTF. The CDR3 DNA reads TGTGCCAGCAGTGCGACAAGCAGAGTAAACTATGGCTACACCTTC.

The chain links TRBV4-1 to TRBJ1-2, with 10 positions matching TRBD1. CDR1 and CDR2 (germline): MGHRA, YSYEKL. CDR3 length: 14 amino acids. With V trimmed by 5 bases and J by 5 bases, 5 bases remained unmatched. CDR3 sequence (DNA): TGCGCCAGCAGCAGAGGGACAGGGGTATATGGCTACACCTTC. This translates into CASSRGTGVYGYTF.

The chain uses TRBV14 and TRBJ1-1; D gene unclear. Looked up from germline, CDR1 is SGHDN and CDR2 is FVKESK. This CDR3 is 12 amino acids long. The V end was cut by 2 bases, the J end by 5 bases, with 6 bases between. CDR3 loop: CASSQRWTEAFF. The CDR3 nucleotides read TGTGCCAGCAGCCAACGGTGGACTGAAGCTTTCTTT. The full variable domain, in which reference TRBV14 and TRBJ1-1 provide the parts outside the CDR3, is EAGVTQFPSHSVIEKGQTVTLRCDPISGHDNLYWYRRVMGKEIKFLLHFVKESKQDESGMPNNRFLAERTGGTYSTLKVQPAELEDSGVYFCASSQRWTEAFFGQGTRLTVV.

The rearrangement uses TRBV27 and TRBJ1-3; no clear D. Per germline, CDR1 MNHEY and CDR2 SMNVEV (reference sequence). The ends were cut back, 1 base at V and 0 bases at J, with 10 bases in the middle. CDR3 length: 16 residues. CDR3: CASSLYPGSSGNTIYF. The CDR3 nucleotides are TGTGCCAGCAGTTTATACCCCGGTAGCTCTGGAAACACCATATATTTT.

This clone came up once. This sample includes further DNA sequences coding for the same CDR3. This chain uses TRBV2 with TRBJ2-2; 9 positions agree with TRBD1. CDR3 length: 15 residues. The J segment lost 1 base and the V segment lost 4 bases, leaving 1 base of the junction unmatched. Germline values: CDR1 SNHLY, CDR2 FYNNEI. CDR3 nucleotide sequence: TGTGCCAGCAGTGGGGACAGGGAGAACACCGGGGAGCTGTTTTTT. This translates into CASSGDRENTGELFF. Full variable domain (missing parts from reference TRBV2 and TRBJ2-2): EPEVTQTPSHQVTQMGQEVILRCVPISNHLYFYWYRQILGQKVEFLVSFYNNEISEKSEIFDDQFSVERPDGSNFTLKIRSTKLEDSAMYFCASSGDRENTGELFFGEGSRLTVL.